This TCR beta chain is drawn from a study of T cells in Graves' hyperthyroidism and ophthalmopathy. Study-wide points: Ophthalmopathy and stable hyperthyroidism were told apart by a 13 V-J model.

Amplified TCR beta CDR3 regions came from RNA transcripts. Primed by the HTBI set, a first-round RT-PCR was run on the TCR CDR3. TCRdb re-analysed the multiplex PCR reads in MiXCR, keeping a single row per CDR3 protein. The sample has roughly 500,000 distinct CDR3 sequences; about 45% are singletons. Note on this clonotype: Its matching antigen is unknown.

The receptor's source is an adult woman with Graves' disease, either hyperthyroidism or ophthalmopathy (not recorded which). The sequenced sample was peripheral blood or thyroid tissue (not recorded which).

CDR3 residues: CASSLVLAEQGSTQYF. The CDR3, as DNA: TGTGCCAGCAGCTTAGTCTTGGCTGAACAGGGGTCGACCCAGTACTTC. V and J are TRBV7-2 and TRBJ2-5; 7 bases match TRBD1. The CDR3 sequence is 16 residues long. J lost 7 bases, V lost 1 base, and 12 bases had no gene match. CDR1 and CDR2 from the germline V gene are SGHTA and FQGNSA.